Shown below are 9 T cell receptor beta chains from a single sample sequenced in a study of control samples from healthy donors and cancer patients. This table comes from immunoSEQ multiplex PCR, and its TCRdb copy is limited to in-frame clones, with some not included. This table has about 69,000 clones, around 84% appearing once. Sequenced input: PBMCs. The receptors come from a woman between 45 and 60 years old with lung cancer.

The chain has TRBV24-1 and TRBJ2-2; tentative D call: TRBD1 (6 bases). Between the trimmed V and J ends, which lost 5 bases and 0 bases, there was a span of 15 bases. Germline CDR1 reads KGHDR; CDR2 reads SFDVKD. The CDR3 contains 17 residues. CDR3 DNA: TGTGCCACCAGTGGTATGGGACATCCCCCGAACACCGGGGAGCTGTTTTTT. It translates to CATSGMGHPPNTGELFF.

The chain recombines TRBV9 with TRBJ1-6; D remains ambiguous. Looked up from germline, CDR1 is SGDLS and CDR2 is YYNGEE. This CDR3 is 14 amino acids long. Trimming shortened V by 0 bases and J by 7 bases, and 8 bases separated the two germline ends. CDR3 nucleotide sequence: TGTGCCAGCAGCGTAGGGGAACCGAATTCACCCCTCCACTTT. This gives the protein CASSVGEPNSPLHF.

The chain links TRBV6-5 to TRBJ2-5; TRBD1 matches 7 bases. This CDR3 is 13 amino acids long. From germline, CDR1 is MNHEY and CDR2 SVGAGI. V gave up 6 bases and J gave up 5 bases; unmatched junction bases: 6. Written as DNA, the CDR3 is TGTGCCAGCAGCCCCGACAGGGAGGAGACCCAGTACTTC. Translating it yields CASSPDREETQYF.

In the case of this clone: The same CDR3 can be traced to other DNA sequences in this sample. The CDR3 sequence is CASSSQGGNTEAFF. Here the CDR3 DNA reads TGCGCCAGCAGCTCTCAGGGGGGGAACACTGAAGCTTTCTTT. The chain has TRBV5-1 and TRBJ1-1, with 7 bases matching TRBD1. The CDR3 extends over 14 amino acids. Germline assignment: CDR1 SGHRS and CDR2 YFSETQ. V was pared by 3 bases and J by 1 base, with 3 bases of the junction left unmatched. Supplemented by reference TRBV5-1 and TRBJ1-1, the full variable domain reads KAGVTQTPRYLIKTRGQQVTLSCSPISGHRSVSWYQQTPGQGLQFLFEYFSETQRNKGNFPGRFSGRQFSNSRSEMNVSTLELGDSALYLCASSSQGGNTEAFFGQGTRLTVV.

The count of this clone is one. The chain links TRBV4-2 to TRBJ1-4, with D perhaps matching TRBD1 (5 bases). The V end was cut by 3 bases, the J end by 8 bases, with 19 bases between. In germline, CDR1 is LGHNA, CDR2 YNFKEQ. The CDR3 loop spans 16 amino acids. The CDR3 nucleotides are TGTGCCAGCAGCCAGTCTGACAGCCCCATCTGGGAAAAACTGTTTTTT. This codes for CASSQSDSPIWEKLFF.

This clone was picked up a small number of times. The chain links TRBV24-1 to TRBJ1-5, with a weak D call TRBD1 (5 bases). Per germline, CDR1 KGHDR and CDR2 SFDVKD. This CDR3 comprises 15 residues. Trimming left V 3 bases short and J 2 bases short, with 10 bases between. CDR3 coding DNA: TGTGCCACCAGTGATGCGGGACCGGGCAATCAGCCCCAGCATTTT. Translated, it gives CATSDAGPGNQPQHF.

The rearrangement joins TRBV7-2 to TRBJ2-3; D gene ambiguous. The germline gives CDR1 SGHTA, CDR2 FQGNSA. The V gene lost 5 bases and the J gene lost 5 bases, with 8 bases spanning the gap. The CDR3 loop spans 12 amino acids. The CDR3 sequence: CASSIGVDTQYF. CDR3 nucleotides: TGTGCCAGCAGCATCGGAGTAGATACGCAGTATTTT.

The chain couples TRBV3-1 (or the pseudogene TRBV3-2) to TRBJ1-1; unclear D gene. This CDR3 spans 11 amino acids. CDR1 and CDR2 from the germline V gene are LGHDT and YNNKEL (reference sequence). The ends were cut back, 1 base at V and 9 bases at J, with 6 bases in the middle. The CDR3: CASSQGGKAFF. The DNA for the CDR3 is TGTGCCAGCAGCCAAGGAGGGAAAGCTTTCTTT.

The chain uses TRBV28 and TRBJ1-1, with 7 bases fitting TRBD1. V trimming: 5 bases; J trimming: 9 bases; junction bases outside the gene matches: 3. The CDR3 loop spans 11 amino acids. From germline, CDR1 is MDHEN and CDR2 SYDVKM. In DNA form, the CDR3 reads TGTGCCAGCAGTGCACAGGGGAAAGCTTTCTTT. Amino acid sequence: CASSAQGKAFF.